Listed below are T cell receptor beta chains from one sample, sequenced in a study of shared clonotypes between healthy human individuals. TCRdb's copy holds only in-frame clones and misses some; the assay was immunoSEQ multiplex PCR. The repertoire has around 980,000 clones, around 82% of them found once; the top ten carry around 0.61%. Sequencing was performed on memory CD4+ T cells from PBMCs. These receptor sequences come from a man aged 18 to 30 in good health. Some clones in this sample may be carry-over from other donors' samples. CDR3s include the opening cysteine and the closing phenylalanine or tryptophan. D genes are given only for firm matches. Rows give clone size only sometimes, using once, few, many, or a class for an expanded clone.

TRBJ2-3	TRBV28	-	-	TGTGCCAGCAGTTCTTACTCCCGCGGCGATACGCAGTATTTT	CASSSYSRGDTQYF
TRBJ2-3	TRBV28	-	TRBD2	TGTGCCAGCAGTCGGCGGAGCGGGGGAGATACGCAGTATTTT	CASSRRSGGDTQYF
TRBJ1-4	TRBV5-1	-	-	TGCGCCAGCACAAACCGGGCAACTAATGAAAAACTGTTTTTT	CASTNRATNEKLFF
TRBJ2-1	TRBV11-3	-	-	TGTGCCAGCAGCTTAGAGGACCCCAGGGGCTATCTCTACAATGAGCAGTTCTTC	CASSLEDPRGYLYNEQFF
TRBJ1-1	TRBV5-1	-	-	TGCGCCAGCAGCTTTACGGGGATCCAGGACACTGAAGCTTTCTTT	CASSFTGIQDTEAFF
TRBJ2-1	TRBV4-3	-	-	TGCGCCAGCAGCCGGGTGAGTTCCGTCAATGAGCAGTTCTTC	CASSRVSSVNEQFF
TRBJ1-2	TRBV19	-	-	TGTGCCAGTAGTATAAGTATAGCTAACTATGGCTACACCTTC	CASSISIANYGYTF
TRBJ2-7	TRBV7-9	-	-	TGTGCCAGCAGCTTGTTAGCGGCCTCGTCCTACGAGCAGTACTTC	CASSLLAASSYEQYF
TRBJ2-3	TRBV27	-	-	TGTGCCAGCAGGCTAAACGGGGGCACAGATACGCAGTATTTT	CASRLNGGTDTQYF
TRBJ1-5	TRBV7-9	-	TRBD1	TGTGCCAGCAGCTCACAGGCCCGGGACAGGGGCTATCAGCCCCAGCATTTT	CASSSQARDRGYQPQHF
TRBJ2-7	TRBV9	-	-	TGTGCCAGCAGCGTAGGACCGACGTACCCCCACGAGCAGTACTTC	CASSVGPTYPHEQYF
TRBJ1-1	TRBV28	-	-	TGTGCCAGCAGTCCGCCACCATCGGGAACTGAAGCTTTCTTT	CASSPPPSGTEAFF
TRBJ2-5	TRBV7-9	-	TRBD2	TGTGCCAGCAGCTTAGGGGACTACCCTCAAGAGACCCAGTACTTC	CASSLGDYPQETQYF
TRBJ2-7	TRBV2	-	-	TGTGCCAGCGAAACTGGGACCGCCTCAGCTGAGCAGTACTTC	CASETGTASAEQYF
TRBJ2-7	TRBV14	-	-	TGTGCCAGCAGCGGGCAGTACGAGCAGTACTTC	CASSGQYEQYF
TRBJ2-5	TRBV7-2	-	-	TGTGCCAGCAGCTCCGCGGGATGGGGGGCCCGGGAGACCCAGTACTTC	CASSSAGWGARETQYF
TRBJ2-7	TRBV5-1	few	-	TGCGCCAGCAGCTTGGAGGCTAGCTCCTCGAGCGAGCAGTACTTC	CASSLEASSSSEQYF